This is a list of T cell receptor beta chains from one sample in a study of graft-versus-host responses after intestinal transplantation. The antigens of these receptors remain unknown. Produced via immunoSEQ multiplex PCR; TCRdb's table is partial and in-frame only. The sample yields about 96,000 clones, 92% seen once. The sequences come from unstimulated CD4+ T cells sorted from spleen or lymph node cells, collected before intestinal transplant. The receptors come from a human donor who received an intestinal transplant. Both conserved end residues are part of each CDR3. The order of the fields is clone size, D gene, J gene, V gene, CDR3 DNA, CDR3 protein. The D gene is left open where the match is weak. Size is omitted from some rows. Given values are once, few, many or a class for expanded clones.

. . TRBJ1-2 TRBV5-1 TGCGCCAGCAGCTTACGGACAGACTACTATGGCTACACCTTC CASSLRTDYYGYTF
. . TRBJ2-3 TRBV12-5 TGTGCTAGTGGTTTGCTGAGCGGGAGTCAGGGGGCAGATACGCAGTATTTT CASGLLSGSQGADTQYF
. TRBD1 TRBJ2-5 TRBV6-1 TGTGCCAGCAGTGAAGTGATATGGACAGGGGGCCGAGAGACCCAGTACTTC CASSEVIWTGGRETQYF
. TRBD2 TRBJ2-7 TRBV30 TGTGCCTGGAAGCCAAGCGGGGTCACCTCCGAGCAGTACTTC CAWKPSGVTSEQYF
. TRBD2 TRBJ2-7 TRBV6-5 TGTGCCAGCAGTCGACTAGCGGGATTCAACGAGCAGTACTTC CASSRLAGFNEQYF
. TRBD1 TRBJ1-4 TRBV2 TGTGCCAGCAGGGCACAGGGGGCGACTAATGAAAAACTGTTTTTT CASRAQGATNEKLFF
. . TRBJ1-6 TRBV6-5 TGTGCCAGCAGTTACGAGGGGGACAATTCACCCCTCCACTTT CASSYEGDNSPLHF
. . TRBJ2-1 TRBV19 TGTGCCAGTAGTTCCACAGGGCCCAATGAGCAGTTCTTC CASSSTGPNEQFF
. . TRBJ1-1 TRBV5-4 TGTGCCAGCAGCTTGGACACAGCTCCGAACACTGAAGCTTTCTTT CASSLDTAPNTEAFF
. . TRBJ2-7 TRBV5-1 TGCGCCAGCAGCCCTAACTTAGAACAGCAGTACTTC CASSPNLEQQYF
. TRBD1 TRBJ2-7 TRBV11-3 TGTGCCAGCAGCGCAACCGGGACAGGCAGCTCCTACGAGCAGTACTTC CASSATGTGSSYEQYF
. . TRBJ1-6 TRBV7-9 TGTGCCAGCAGCTTACAGGGGACGGATAATTCACCCCTCCACTTT CASSLQGTDNSPLHF
. . TRBJ2-7 TRBV30 TGTGCCTGGAACCGCCGAGGGGGCTACGAGCAGTACTTC CAWNRRGGYEQYF
. . TRBJ1-3 TRBV9 TGTGCCAGCAGCGCAGCGAACTCTGGAAACACCATATATTTT CASSAANSGNTIYF
. . TRBJ2-5 TRBV6-6 TGTGCCAGCAGTTACTCCACAGCCCTCCAAGAGACCCAGTACTTC CASSYSTALQETQYF
. . TRBJ2-3 TRBV15 TGTGCCACCAGCAGAGATAACACAGATACGCAGTATTTT CATSRDNTDTQYF
. TRBD1 TRBJ1-1 TRBV5-1 TGCGCCAGCAGCTTTAAACCCGGGACAGGGTGGGCGGACACTGAAGCTTTCTTT CASSFKPGTGWADTEAFF
. TRBD1 TRBJ2-7 TRBV29-1 TGCAGCGTGAAAGTCCGGGACAGCCTCTACGAGCAGTACTTC CSVKVRDSLYEQYF
. . TRBJ2-1 TRBV5-1 TGCGCCAGCAGCTTGATTCCCGGAGACGAGCAGTTCTTC CASSLIPGDEQFF
. TRBD1 TRBJ2-1 TRBV5-4 TGTGCCAGCAGCATCCGAGTCATCGGACAGGGGGACAATGAGCAGTTCTTC CASSIRVIGQGDNEQFF
. TRBD2 TRBJ2-5 TRBV5-5 TGTGCCAGCAGCGGGGGGGACGAGACCCAGTACTTC CASSGGDETQYF
. . TRBJ1-2 TRBV6-5 TGTGCCAGCAGTTACCACGGGGACTATGGCTACACCTTC CASSYHGDYGYTF
. . TRBJ2-5 TRBV5-1 TGCGCCAGCAGCTTCCCGGGCCAAGAGACCCAGTACTTC CASSFPGQETQYF
. . TRBJ1-1 TRBV6-9 TGTGCCAGCAGTTTCGAGGTGAACACTGAAGCTTTCTTT CASSFEVNTEAFF
. . TRBJ1-1 TRBV7-3 TGTGCCAGCAGCCCCCAGGACATTTCTGAAGCTTTCTTT CASSPQDISEAFF
. TRBD1 TRBJ1-5 TRBV7-8 TGTGCCAGCAGCTTAGACTCCTGGACAGGTACCAATCAGCCCCAGCATTTT CASSLDSWTGTNQPQHF
. . TRBJ2-7 TRBV5-1 TGCGCCAGCAGCAAAACCCTAAGCGTAGGCTACGAGCAGTACTTC CASSKTLSVGYEQYF
. . TRBJ2-2 TRBV5-6 TGTGCCAGCAGCTTGTGGGGGCGCACCGGGGAGCTGTTTTTT CASSLWGRTGELFF
. TRBD2 TRBJ2-2 TRBV5-4 TGTGCCAGCAGCTTGTTTCTAGCGGACACCGGGGAGCTGTTTTTT CASSLFLADTGELFF
. . TRBJ2-5 TRBV6-5 TGTGCCAGCAGTTACGGGGTTGGGGAGCAGTACTTC CASSYGVGEQYF
. . TRBJ2-5 TRBV7-7 TGTGCCAGCAGCTTAAATCCCGGGGAGACCCAGTACTTC CASSLNPGETQYF
. . TRBJ2-7 TRBV6-5 TGTGCCAGCAGTTACCGGGGTTTGACGCGTTCCGAGCAGTACTTC CASSYRGLTRSEQYF
. TRBD1 TRBJ1-4 TRBV29-1 TGCAGCGTTCAGGATTGGGACAGACCTAAGCAGTTTTTT CSVQDWDRPKQFF
once TRBD2 TRBJ2-5 TRBV6-1 TGTGCCAGCACGGGACTAGCGGAAGCGGGGACCCAGTACTTC CASTGLAEAGTQYF
. . TRBJ2-7 TRBV6-6 TGTGCCAGCAGTTACCGGGAGATCTACGAGCAGTACTTC CASSYREIYEQYF
. TRBD1 TRBJ2-1 TRBV30 TGTGCCTGGGCGACAGGGAGTATTGGGAATGAGCAGTTCTTC CAWATGSIGNEQFF
. . TRBJ2-1 TRBV5-1 TGCGCCAGCAGCCTTGAATTAATCGGGGTGGCCAATGAGCAGTTCTTC CASSLELIGVANEQFF
. . TRBJ1-2 TRBV28 TGTGCCAGCAGTCAGGGCGTAGCTAACTATGGCTACACCTTC CASSQGVANYGYTF
. TRBD1 TRBJ1-2 TRBV5-1 TGCGCCAGCAGCTCCCGGGACAGGGCAATCTATGGCTACACCTTC CASSSRDRAIYGYTF
once . TRBJ2-5 TRBV15 TGTGCCACCAGCAAAGGTACGGGAAGTGAGACCCAGTACTTC CATSKGTGSETQYF
. TRBD2 TRBJ2-1 TRBV5-4 TGTGCCAGCAGCGGACTAGCGGCTGACAATGAGCAGTTCTTC CASSGLAADNEQFF
. . TRBJ2-2 TRBV5-1 TGCGCCAGCAGCTCACAGGTCCCGAACACCGGGGAGCTGTTTTTT CASSSQVPNTGELFF
. TRBD2 TRBJ2-7 TRBV4-1 TGCGCCAGCAGCCAGGGACTAGCGGGATCCTACGAGCAGTACTTC CASSQGLAGSYEQYF
. TRBD1 TRBJ1-5 TRBV28 TGTGCCAGCAGTTTGGACAGGGTCAGTCAGCCCCAGCATTTT CASSLDRVSQPQHF
. TRBD2 TRBJ2-2 TRBV6-1 TGTGCCAGCAGTGAAAGACGACCCGGGACTAAGAACACCGGGGAGCTGTTTTTT CASSERRPGTKNTGELFF
. . TRBJ2-5 TRBV29-1 TGCAGCGTTGTAGCGTACCAAGAGACCCAGTACTTC CSVVAYQETQYF
. . TRBJ2-1 TRBV28 TGTGCCAGCAGGGACTTAATCCTCTACAATGAGCAGTTCTTC CASRDLILYNEQFF
. . TRBJ1-1 TRBV5-1 TGCGCCAGCAGCTTGGCCCTTGGTGAAGGACAAGAAGCTTTCTTT CASSLALGEGQEAFF
. . TRBJ2-7 TRBV5-4 TGTGCCAGCAGCTTGGCGGTAAGAGGTCTCCACGAGCAGTACTTC CASSLAVRGLHEQYF
. . TRBJ1-1 TRBV7-9 TGTGCCAGCAGCTTAGGTCCACTTGAAGCTTTCTTT CASSLGPLEAFF
. . TRBJ2-5 TRBV6-5 TGTGCCAGCAGTTACGGGGCTGAGACCCAGTACTTC CASSYGAETQYF
. TRBD1 TRBJ1-1 TRBV2 TGTGCCAGCCTTGGGACAGGGGGAAATACTGAAGCTTTCTTT CASLGTGGNTEAFF
. TRBD1 TRBJ1-1 TRBV7-9 TGTGCCAGCAGCCTTAGGTGGGGACAGGGCGGCACTGAAGCTTTCTTT CASSLRWGQGGTEAFF
. TRBD2 TRBJ2-7 TRBV6-5 TGTGCCAGCCGAGAAAGACTAGCCGATGTCTACGAGCAGTACTTC CASRERLADVYEQYF
. TRBD1 TRBJ1-1 TRBV28 TGTGCCAGCAGTTTCCCTACAGGGGGAGTATATGAAGCTTTCTTT CASSFPTGGVYEAFF